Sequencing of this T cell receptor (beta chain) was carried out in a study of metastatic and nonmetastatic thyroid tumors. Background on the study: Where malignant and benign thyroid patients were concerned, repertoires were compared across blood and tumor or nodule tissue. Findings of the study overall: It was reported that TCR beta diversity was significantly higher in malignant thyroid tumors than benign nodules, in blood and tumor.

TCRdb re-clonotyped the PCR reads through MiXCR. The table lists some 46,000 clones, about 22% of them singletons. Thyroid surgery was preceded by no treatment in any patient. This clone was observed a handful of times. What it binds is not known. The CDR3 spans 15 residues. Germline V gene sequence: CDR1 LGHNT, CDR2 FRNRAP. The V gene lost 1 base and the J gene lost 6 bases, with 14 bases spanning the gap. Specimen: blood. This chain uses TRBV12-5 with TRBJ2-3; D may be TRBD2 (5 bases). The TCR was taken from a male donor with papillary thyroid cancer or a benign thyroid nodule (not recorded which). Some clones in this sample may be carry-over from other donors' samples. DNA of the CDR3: TGTGCTAGTGGTTTGGGTCTAGCTTGGGTTGATACGCAGTATTTT. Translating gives CASGLGLAWVDTQYF.